This passage covers 27 T cell receptor beta chains from one sample sequenced in a study of cytomegalovirus exposure and HLA in healthy donors. The assay was immunoSEQ multiplex PCR, and TCRdb's table has in-frame clones only and misses some. The sample yields 120,000 to 150,000 clones, roughly 86% seen once. The sequencing input was PBMCs. Receptor source: a young man in good health and CMV-seropositive.

This chain joins TRBV5-4 and TRBJ1-4; D not certain. The V and J ends lost 3 bases and 8 bases respectively, with 5 bases between them. Per germline, CDR1 SGHNT and CDR2 YYREEE (reference sequence). The CDR3 spans 11 residues. The CDR3 spells CASSYGEKLFF. The CDR3 region has the DNA TGTGCCAGCAGCTACGGGGAAAAACTGTTTTTT.

The chain is built from TRBV19 and TRBJ2-7, with D perhaps matching TRBD2 (6 bases). The CDR3 has 15 residues. Between the trimmed V and J ends, which lost 5 bases and 1 base, there was a span of 15 bases. Germline V gene lookup returns CDR1 LNHDA and CDR2 SQIVND (reference sequence). CDR3: CASSSRSGASYEQYF. In nucleotides, the CDR3 is TGTGCCAGTAGTTCCCGTAGCGGAGCTTCCTACGAGCAGTACTTC.

The chain is built from TRBV5-1 and TRBJ2-3; D call uncertain. Germline loops: CDR1 SGHRS, CDR2 YFSETQ. There are 14 residues in the CDR3. The V end lost 6 bases, the J end lost 4 bases, and 15 bases lay between the germline ends. CDR3 amino acids: CASTQQNSADTQYF. As DNA, the CDR3 is TGCGCCAGCACCCAACAGAATTCAGCAGATACGCAGTATTTT.

This clone was detected only a few times. This chain joins TRBV7-9 and TRBJ1-1, with D hard to call. The germline V gene has CDR1 SEHNR and CDR2 FQNEAQ (reference sequence). The CDR3 is made up of 14 amino acids. The germline V and J ends were trimmed by 1 base and 0 bases, with 6 bases remaining between them. The CDR3 DNA is TGTGCCAGCAGCTTAGATACTGTGAACACTGAAGCTTTCTTT. Amino acids: CASSLDTVNTEAFF.

V usage is TRBV11-3 and J usage is TRBJ2-2; D gene ambiguous. The V end lost 1 base, the J end lost 7 bases, and 7 bases lay between the germline ends. CDR3 size: 13 residues. Germline-derived CDR1 and CDR2 are SGHNT and YENEEA. The CDR3 sequence: CASSLVPVGELFF. In nucleotides, the CDR3 is TGTGCCAGCAGCTTAGTCCCAGTCGGGGAGCTGTTTTTT.

The V gene is TRBV6-1, the J gene TRBJ1-1; TRBD1 matches at 7 bases. The CDR3 consists of 15 residues. The V segment lost 0 bases and the J segment 10 bases; nucleotides outside the gene matches: 11. The germline gives CDR1 MNHNS, CDR2 SASEGT. The CDR3 reads CASSEAGETGAGAFF. Written as DNA, the CDR3 is TGTGCCAGCAGTGAAGCCGGGGAAACAGGGGCGGGAGCTTTCTTT.

V gene TRBV10-2 combines with J gene TRBJ2-4; D gene uncertain. Germline lookup yields CDR1 WSHSY and CDR2 SAAADI. The length of the CDR3 is 15 residues. V lost 5 bases and J lost 0, with 11 bases in between. The CDR3 here is CASSRNGLAKNIQYF. In DNA, the CDR3 is TGCGCCAGCAGTCGCAATGGGCTAGCCAAAAACATTCAGTACTTC.

J is TRBJ2-5 and V is TRBV7-6; no firm D call. V was shortened by 3 bases and J by 0 bases, with 5 bases between the two germline ends. Per the germline V gene, CDR1 is SGHVS and CDR2 is FNYEAQ. This CDR3 has 13 amino acids. The CDR3 reads CASSFDNQETQYF. CDR3 DNA: TGTGCCAGCAGCTTCGACAACCAAGAGACCCAGTACTTC.

The rearrangement joins TRBV11-3 to TRBJ2-1, with 9 bases fitting TRBD1. The V segment lost 1 base and the J segment 7 bases; nucleotides outside the gene matches: 5. This CDR3 region has 15 residues. Germline V lookup: CDR1 SGHNT, CDR2 YENEEA. CDR3: CASSLAQGARNEQFF. In DNA form, the CDR3 reads TGTGCCAGCAGCTTAGCACAGGGGGCTAGGAATGAGCAGTTCTTC.

The chain carries TRBV29-1 and TRBJ1-3, with 9 bases fitting TRBD1. This CDR3 has 15 residues. The V and J ends lost 5 bases and 4 bases, in that order; junction bases with no gene match: 9. CDR1 SQVTM and CDR2 ANQGSEA come from the germline V gene. The CDR3 sequence: CSVLEQGARGNTIYF. Written as DNA, the CDR3 is TGCAGCGTTCTTGAACAGGGGGCGCGGGGAAACACCATATATTTT.

The V and J genes are TRBV19 and TRBJ1-2; D may be TRBD1 (5 bases). The CDR3 has 12 amino acids. V was pared by 8 bases and J by 8 bases, with 15 bases between. Germline CDR1 reads LNHDA; CDR2 reads SQIVND (reference sequence). This chain's CDR3 is CASHGGLSGYTF. DNA for the CDR3: TGTGCCAGTCACGGGGGACTCTCGGGCTACACCTTC.

V gene TRBV30 combines with J gene TRBJ1-1, with D uncertain. Germline assignment: CDR1 GTSNPN and CDR2 SVGIG (reference sequence). This CDR3 is 13 amino acids long. Trimming pared 0 bases from V and 4 bases from J, leaving 9 bases between. CDR3 in DNA: TGTGCCTGGAGTGTATCGGTCCGCACTGAAGCTTTCTTT. It encodes CAWSVSVRTEAFF.

The rearrangement links TRBV6-1 to TRBJ1-1; 9 nucleotides agree with TRBD1. V lost 7 bases and J lost 0; bases outside the gene matches: 3. The CDR3 length is 14 residues. CDR1 is MNHNS and CDR2 is SASEGT in the germline V gene. CDR3 region: CASKTGGMNTEAFF. DNA of the CDR3: TGTGCCAGCAAGACAGGGGGTATGAACACTGAAGCTTTCTTT.

This clone has more than one count but fewer than ten. The V call is TRBV14, the J call TRBJ2-7; 7 bases match TRBD1. Germline V gene lookup returns CDR1 SGHDN and CDR2 FVKESK. This CDR3 has 13 amino acids. V shed 6 bases and J 5 bases; nucleotides not matched to a gene: 7. For the CDR3, the DNA is TGTGCCAGCAGTCCCAGGGGGAAGGACGAGCAGTACTTC. Protein product: CASSPRGKDEQYF.

The rearrangement links TRBV18 to TRBJ1-2; D uncertain. Germline loops: CDR1 KGHSH, CDR2 LQKENI. Trimming stripped 4 bases from V and 8 bases from J, with 14 bases between. The CDR3 spans 13 residues. CDR3 nucleotide sequence: TGTGCCAGCTCACTTTCTATAGCTTCGGGCTACACCTTC. It translates to CASSLSIASGYTF.

The chain carries TRBV7-2 and TRBJ2-1, with 13 nucleotides matching TRBD2. The germline V gene encodes CDR1 SGHTA and CDR2 FQGNSA. The CDR3 has 16 residues. V trimming: 2 bases; J trimming: 6 bases; junction bases outside the gene matches: 4. CDR3 in DNA: TGTGCCAGCAGCTTAATCGGGACTAGCGGGACCAATGAGCAGTTCTTC. Its protein product is CASSLIGTSGTNEQFF.

The chain recombines TRBV28 with TRBJ1-5; 8 positions agree with TRBD1. The V gene's germline CDR1 is MDHEN and CDR2 SYDVKM. The CDR3 spans 16 residues. The J segment lost 1 base and the V segment lost 3 bases, leaving 5 bases of the junction unmatched. CDR3 DNA sequence: TGTGCCAGCAGTTTCTGGACAGGGTCCAGCAATCAGCCCCAGCATTTT. Encoded protein: CASSFWTGSSNQPQHF.

This chain joins TRBV29-1 and TRBJ1-2; the D gene is possibly TRBD1 (5 bases). Germline V lookup: CDR1 SQVTM, CDR2 ANQGSEA. Trimming pared 0 bases from V and 9 bases from J, leaving 20 bases between. The CDR3 has 15 residues. The CDR3 DNA reads as TGCAGCGTTGAAGATCTTAGCGGGACTCCCGGTAGCTACACCTTC. As protein: CSVEDLSGTPGSYTF.

The genes are TRBV27 and TRBJ2-3, with no clear D. The germline V and J ends were trimmed by 7 bases and 1 base, with 12 bases remaining between them. Germline values: CDR1 MNHEY, CDR2 SMNVEV (reference sequence). The CDR3 extends over 14 amino acids. CDR3 loop: CASNPLARTDTQYF. DNA of the CDR3: TGTGCCAGCAATCCCCTGGCCCGCACAGATACGCAGTATTTT.

V gene TRBV30 combines with J gene TRBJ1-2, with 9 bases that match TRBD1. With V trimmed by 5 bases and J by 2 bases, 0 bases remained unmatched. The CDR3 has 12 residues. Per germline, CDR1 GTSNPN and CDR2 SVGIG (reference sequence). CDR3 coding DNA: TGTGCCTGGGGGACAGGGAACTATGGCTACACCTTC. Protein sequence: CAWGTGNYGYTF.

V and J are TRBV6-5 and TRBJ1-5, with 8 bases aligning to TRBD1. CDR1 is MNHEY, CDR2 SVGAGI, per germline. Unmatched junction bases numbered 7, after V lost 6 bases and J lost 6 bases. CDR3 size: 14 residues. DNA for the CDR3: TGTGCCAGCAGGGCTCCGGGACAGGTTCAGCCCCAGCATTTT. It yields the protein CASRAPGQVQPQHF.

The chain links TRBV11-2 to TRBJ2-2; D remains unclear. There are 12 residues in the CDR3. The germline V and J ends were trimmed by 4 bases and 5 bases, with 5 bases remaining between them. Germline V gene sequence: CDR1 SGHAT, CDR2 FQNNGV. The CDR3 bases are TGTGCCAGCAGCTCCCTAACCGGGGAGCTGTTTTTT. Translating it yields CASSSLTGELFF.

Notes on this clone: At one end the junction does not follow the germline gene, possibly because of a read error. The chain recombines TRBV19 with TRBJ1-5; 7 nucleotides align to TRBD1. The CDR3 is made up of 16 amino acids. CDR1 is LNHDA and CDR2 is SQIVND in the germline V gene (reference sequence). Here the CDR3 reads CASSIGTAYSNQPQHF. In DNA, the CDR3 is TGTGCCAGTAGCATAGGGACAGCTTATAGCAATCAGCCCCAGCATTTT.

This chain links TRBV2 with TRBJ1-1; the D is unclear. The V end was cut by 7 bases, the J end by 4 bases, with 7 bases between. The CDR3 loop spans 11 amino acids. Germline assignment: CDR1 SNHLY and CDR2 FYNNEI. The CDR3 DNA reads as TGTGCCAGCACAGGCTTCACTGAAGCTTTCTTT. Encoded protein: CASTGFTEAFF. Combining the CDR3 with reference TRBV2 and TRBJ1-1 gives the whole variable domain EPEVTQTPSHQVTQMGQEVILRCVPISNHLYFYWYRQILGQKVEFLVSFYNNEISEKSEIFDDQFSVERPDGSNFTLKIRSTKLEDSAMYFCASTGFTEAFFGQGTRLTVV.

The J gene is TRBJ2-5, the V gene TRBV6-6; D may be TRBD1 (5 bases). V lost 2 bases and J lost 9, with 13 bases in between. CDR3 length: 13 residues. Germline loops: CDR1 MNHNY, CDR2 SVGAGI (reference sequence). CDR3 nucleotides: TGTGCCAGCAGTTACGTAACGGCCAGGGCCCAGTACTTC. Translating it yields CASSYVTARAQYF.

This clone was detected a few times. The chain recombines TRBV5-4 with TRBJ1-2; D ambiguous. Germline V gene lookup returns CDR1 SGHNT and CDR2 YYREEE (reference sequence). This CDR3 region has 14 residues. The V end was cut by 2 bases, the J end by 3 bases, with 11 bases between. The CDR3 protein is CASSLREVDYGYTF. CDR3 DNA: TGTGCCAGCAGCTTACGAGAGGTGGACTATGGCTACACCTTC.

The chain employs TRBV6-1 and TRBJ2-1; D is perhaps TRBD2 (7 bases). The CDR3 contains 16 residues. Trimming pared 4 bases from V and 4 bases from J, leaving 17 bases between. Germline V lookup: CDR1 MNHNS, CDR2 SASEGT. The CDR3 region has the DNA TGTGCCAGCAGTGGGGGGGGCGGGGGTCGGTACAATGAGCAGTTCTTC. Protein sequence: CASSGGGGGRYNEQFF.